This T cell receptor beta chain is from a study of beta chain features in type 1 diabetes. Germline CDR1 reads SGHKS; CDR2 reads YYEKEE (reference sequence). The CDR3 runs to 14 residues. Trimming took off 3 bases at V and 4 bases at J, with 10 bases between the two ends. Reverse transcribing all isolated RNA meant expressed TCRB transcripts were sequenced. The average output of naive, central memory and regulatory T cell samples was several million reads. Assay: immunoSEQ multiplex PCR; the TCRdb copy retains only in-frame clones and omits some. The table lists tens of thousands of clones, roughly 60% of them singletons. Points on this clone: Antigen unknown.

Findings and limits, study-wide: Type 1 diabetes patients showed fewer insertions and more deletions at VDJ junctions. Cells that show high TCR expression could be over-represented by cDNA sequencing.

The sequence came from a woman in her late teens or twenties in good health. The genes are TRBV5-5 and TRBJ2-2, with a possible D match to TRBD1 (6 bases). The material sequenced was Tregs from blood. CDR3 region: CASSYDRITGELFF. CDR3 sequence (DNA): TGTGCCAGCAGCTACGACAGGATCACCGGGGAGCTGTTTTTT.